This entry features one TCR beta chain sequence. Its antigen is not yet known. Base-call qualities are not available, and no considerably larger clone is one nucleotide away. These data are taken from a study of blood T cell repertoires in COVID-19 (dated by TCRdb to 2018 to 2020). In the study overall: Samples covering the acute and convalescent phases of COVID-19 were provided by collaborators in the United States, Italy and Spain. The dataset comprised deeply sampled blood TCRbeta repertoires from subjects exposed to, actively infected with, or recovered from COVID-19. Samples came from the ongoing ImmuneRACE study (first 160 participants) plus 1,254 subjects from 6 global collaborators. The prospective study material was composed of cDNA or gDNA derived from T cells, B-cell-depleted T cells, or PBMCs. The sample metadata nearly always contained a de-identified subject ID, COVID-19 status, age in years and sex. Where available, HLA class I and class II types were obtained from metadata supplied by the sample provider rather than from assay-based typing. The repertoires were released in a freely available public database meant as a resource for research on the immune response to SARS-CoV-2. Beyond this particular receptor, the publication reports: How much clinical and demographic metadata was included differed by source and by participant, and the metadata was provided uncurated.

TCRbeta CDR3 regions were amplified from genomic DNA by means of the immunoSEQ Assay, a bias-controlled multiplex PCR. Turning to the authors' computational methods: The number of nucleated cells in each sample was estimated by amplification of reference gene primers within the assay. To quantify the absolute abundance of each unique TCRbeta CDR3 rearrangement, sequence reads were collapsed and filtered. For each sample, productive Simpson clonality was calculated as the square root of Simpson's diversity index over productive rearrangements. This immuneACCESS table, as held by TCRdb, lists in-frame sequences with V and J called but not all clones. Of the missing ones, under half trace to an unresolved V gene in checked studies; the others have no known cause. D and trimming come from the DNA, and the V and J calls and clone size come from that table. The sample table lists 200,000 to 250,000 clones, about 88% of them with a count of one. The ten most abundant clones make up 2.6% of the sample.

Spanning cysteine to phenylalanine, the CDR3 consists of 15 amino acids. Just the 45-base CDR3 DNA is kept, in frame starting at base 1. The CDR1 and CDR2 encoded by the germline V gene (reference sequence) are SGHNT and YYREEE. V loses 4 bases at its end and J loses 6 bases; junction bases beyond the gene matches: 10. Participants in the prospective study were aged roughly 18 to 90 years, lived in 24 United States geographic areas, and enrolled through a virtual design. In the prospective study, participants were assigned to cohorts based on the clinical history participants reported in a screening survey and a study questionnaire. ImmuneRACE Cohort 3 recovered participants were defined by two consecutive negative NP/OP PCR tests, healthcare professional clearance, or symptom resolution. Each participant in the prospective study had whole blood, serum and a nasopharyngeal or oropharyngeal swab collected by mobile phlebotomists. Prospective study participants could optionally give additional blood draws and questionnaires over a roughly 2-month period. Before DNA extraction, prospective study blood samples were shipped either frozen or at room temperature.

This sequence was found in a woman aged 25 to 39 who had recovered from COVID-19. The chain is assembled from TRBV5-4 and TRBJ2-7, with 10 junctional bases fitting TRBD1. The material sequenced was PBMCs or T cells enriched from blood (not recorded which). The CDR3 loop reads CASSNPWTGGTEQYF. The nucleotides are TGTGCCAGCAGCAACCCGTGGACAGGGGGGACCGAGCAGTACTTC.